The source of this T cell receptor beta chain is a study of cytomegalovirus exposure and HLA in healthy donors. About the study: Of the donors genotyped, approximately 430 in all, about 80% fell in the Caucasian-associated ancestry cluster.

General study findings and limits: The authors later linked a missense DCLRE1C variant to TCR beta V- and J-gene trimming.

Notes on this clone: Its antigen is not identified.

Vbeta (60) and Jbeta (13) primers were used in the PCR. Sequenced by immunoSEQ multiplex PCR; TCRdb stores in-frame clones only, minus some. Among roughly 160,000 clones, about 83% were seen once, and the ten largest hold around 0.93%. CDR3 size: 15 residues. The germline gives CDR1 MNHNS, CDR2 SASEGT. V lost 4 bases and J 3 bases, leaving 12 bases between the germline ends. Sequencing was done on a sample of PBMCs. The TCR sequence derives from a woman between 25 and 40 years old in good health and CMV-seronegative. The chain employs TRBV6-1 and TRBJ2-2; the D gene is possibly TRBD2 (7 bases). DNA of the CDR3: TGTGCCAGCAGTGCCGAAGGGGGGGACACCGGGGAGCTGTTTTTT. Its translation: CASSAEGGDTGELFF.